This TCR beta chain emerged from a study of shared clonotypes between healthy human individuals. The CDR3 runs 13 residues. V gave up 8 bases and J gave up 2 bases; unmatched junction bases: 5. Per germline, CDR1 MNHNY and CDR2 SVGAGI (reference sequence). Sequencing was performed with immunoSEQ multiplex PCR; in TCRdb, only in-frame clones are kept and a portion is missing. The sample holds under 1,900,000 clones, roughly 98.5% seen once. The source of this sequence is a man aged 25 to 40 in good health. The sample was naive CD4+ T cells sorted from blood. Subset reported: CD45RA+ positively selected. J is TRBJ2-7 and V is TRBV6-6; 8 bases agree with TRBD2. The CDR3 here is CASHLAGTYEQYF. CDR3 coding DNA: TGTGCCAGCCATTTAGCGGGGACCTACGAGCAGTACTTC.